The clone carrying this T cell receptor beta chain was seen a handful of times. Its antigen is not identified. This sample was taken from a study of immune evolution from preneoplasia to lung adenocarcinoma. Study observations and caveats: From normal lung to invasive adenocarcinoma, top clone frequencies appeared to decrease.

This CDR3 region has 13 residues. J lost 8 bases, V lost 2 bases, and 5 bases had no gene match. Germline values: CDR1 KGHSH, CDR2 LQKENI. Sequenced by immunoSEQ multiplex PCR; TCRdb stores in-frame clones only, minus some. The table shows 35,000 to 40,000 clones, with 60% to 75% occurring only once. This sequence was found in a person between 55 and 70 years old with lung adenocarcinoma. The chain links TRBV18 to TRBJ1-1; TRBD1 matches at 7 bases. Sequencing was carried out using FFPE invasive lung adenocarcinoma tissue. CDR3 DNA sequence: TGTGCCAGCTCACCAGGGACAGAACAGGAAGCTTTCTTT. Its translation is CASSPGTEQEAFF.